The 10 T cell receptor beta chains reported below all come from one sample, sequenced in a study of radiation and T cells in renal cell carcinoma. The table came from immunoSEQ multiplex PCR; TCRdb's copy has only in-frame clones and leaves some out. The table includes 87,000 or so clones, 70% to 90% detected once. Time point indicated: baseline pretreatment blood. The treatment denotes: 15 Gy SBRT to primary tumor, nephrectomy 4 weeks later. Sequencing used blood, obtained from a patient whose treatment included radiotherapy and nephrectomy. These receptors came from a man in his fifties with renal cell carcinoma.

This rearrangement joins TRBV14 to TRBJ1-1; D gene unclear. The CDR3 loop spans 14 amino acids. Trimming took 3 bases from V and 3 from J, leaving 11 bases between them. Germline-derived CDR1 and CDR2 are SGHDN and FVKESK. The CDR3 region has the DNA TGTGCCAGCAGCCAGGGCTTACGGGACACTGAAGCTTTCTTT. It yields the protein CASSQGLRDTEAFF.

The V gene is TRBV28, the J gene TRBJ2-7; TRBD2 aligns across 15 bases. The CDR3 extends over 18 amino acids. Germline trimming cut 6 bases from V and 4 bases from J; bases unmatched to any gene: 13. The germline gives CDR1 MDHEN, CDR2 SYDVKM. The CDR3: CASRTPGLAGGRGYEQYF. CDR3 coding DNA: TGTGCCAGCAGGACACCGGGACTAGCGGGAGGCCGCGGGTACGAGCAGTACTTC.

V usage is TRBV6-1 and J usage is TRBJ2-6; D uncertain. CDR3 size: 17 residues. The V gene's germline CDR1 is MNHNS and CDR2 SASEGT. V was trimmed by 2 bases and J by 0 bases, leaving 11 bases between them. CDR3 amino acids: CASSEWATYSGANVLTF. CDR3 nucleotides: TGTGCCAGCAGTGAATGGGCCACGTACTCTGGGGCCAACGTCCTGACTTTC.

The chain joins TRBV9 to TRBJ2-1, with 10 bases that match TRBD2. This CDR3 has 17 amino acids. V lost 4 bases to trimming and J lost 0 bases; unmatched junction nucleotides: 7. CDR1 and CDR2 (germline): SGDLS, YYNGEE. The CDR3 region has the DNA TGTGCCAGCAGCAGAGGGGCTAGCGGGAGCTCCTACAATGAGCAGTTCTTC. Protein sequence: CASSRGASGSSYNEQFF.

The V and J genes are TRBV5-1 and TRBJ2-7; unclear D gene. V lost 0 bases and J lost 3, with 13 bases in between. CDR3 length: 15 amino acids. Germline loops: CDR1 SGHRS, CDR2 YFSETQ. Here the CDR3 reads CASSLDAVTLYEQYF. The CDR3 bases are TGCGCCAGCAGCTTGGATGCAGTTACCCTCTACGAGCAGTACTTC.

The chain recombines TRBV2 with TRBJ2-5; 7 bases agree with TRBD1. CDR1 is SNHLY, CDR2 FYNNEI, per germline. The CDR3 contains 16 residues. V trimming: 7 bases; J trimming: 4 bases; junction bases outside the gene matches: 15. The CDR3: CASTRIYGDSRETQYF. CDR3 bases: TGTGCCAGCACGAGGATTTACGGGGACAGCCGAGAGACCCAGTACTTC.

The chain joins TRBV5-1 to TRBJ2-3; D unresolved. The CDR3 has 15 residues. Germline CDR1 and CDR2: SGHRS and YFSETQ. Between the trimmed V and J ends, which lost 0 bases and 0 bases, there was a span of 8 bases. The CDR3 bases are TGCGCCAGCAGCTTGGGGGAAATCAGCACAGATACGCAGTATTTT. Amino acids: CASSLGEISTDTQYF.

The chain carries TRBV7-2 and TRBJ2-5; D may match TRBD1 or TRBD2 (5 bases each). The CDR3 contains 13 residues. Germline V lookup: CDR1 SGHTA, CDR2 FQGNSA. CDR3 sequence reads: CATQRGNWETQYF. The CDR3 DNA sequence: TGTGCTACCCAGAGGGGCAATTGGGAGACCCAGTACTTC.

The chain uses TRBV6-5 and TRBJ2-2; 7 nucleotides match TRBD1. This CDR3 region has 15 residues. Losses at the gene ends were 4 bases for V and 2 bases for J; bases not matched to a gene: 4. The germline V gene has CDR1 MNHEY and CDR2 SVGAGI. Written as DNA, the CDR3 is TGTGCCAGCAGTTGGAACAGGGGAAACACCGGGGAGCTGTTTTTT. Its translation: CASSWNRGNTGELFF.

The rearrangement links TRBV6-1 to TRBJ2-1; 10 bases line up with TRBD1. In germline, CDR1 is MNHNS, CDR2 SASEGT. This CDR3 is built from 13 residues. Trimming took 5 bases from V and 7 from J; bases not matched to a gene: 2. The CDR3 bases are TGTGCCAGCAGTCCGGACAGGGGGAATGAGCAGTTCTTC. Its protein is CASSPDRGNEQFF.